This T cell receptor beta chain comes out of a study of STAT3 mutations in large granular lymphocyte leukemia. Overall study results and limits: In T-cell large granular lymphocyte leukemia, about half of patients showed multiple immunodominant subclonotypes. Some patients had dominant TCR clones larger than their STAT3 mutant burden. Clonal expansion was inferred from samples taken at other timepoints. A small but highly pathogenic clone may have been missed. All newly emerging clones after therapy were STAT3 wild type.

With 3 bases removed from V and 6 bases from J, the gap between germline ends came to 10 bases. CDR1 and CDR2 from the germline V gene are SGHRS and YFSETQ. The CDR3 has 13 amino acids. For this clone: Its antigen remains unknown.

TCRdb's table, derived via immunoSEQ multiplex PCR, lists solely in-frame clones and lacks some. Among some 37,000 clones, roughly 84% were seen once, and the ten largest hold roughly 0.4%. The specimen sequenced was PBMCs. This TCR was recovered from a human donor with T large granular lymphocyte leukemia. Some clones in this sample may be carry-over from other donors' samples. The chain combines TRBV5-1 with TRBJ2-1; perhaps TRBD1 as D (6 bases). The CDR3 region has the DNA TGCGCCAGCAGCTACGGACAGATCAATGAGCAGTTCTTC. This codes for CASSYGQINEQFF. Full variable domain (remainder filled in from reference TRBV5-1 and TRBJ2-1): KAGVTQTPRYLIKTRGQQVTLSCSPISGHRSVSWYQQTPGQGLQFLFEYFSETQRNKGNFPGRFSGRQFSNSRSEMNVSTLELGDSALYLCASSYGQINEQFFGPGTRLTVL.